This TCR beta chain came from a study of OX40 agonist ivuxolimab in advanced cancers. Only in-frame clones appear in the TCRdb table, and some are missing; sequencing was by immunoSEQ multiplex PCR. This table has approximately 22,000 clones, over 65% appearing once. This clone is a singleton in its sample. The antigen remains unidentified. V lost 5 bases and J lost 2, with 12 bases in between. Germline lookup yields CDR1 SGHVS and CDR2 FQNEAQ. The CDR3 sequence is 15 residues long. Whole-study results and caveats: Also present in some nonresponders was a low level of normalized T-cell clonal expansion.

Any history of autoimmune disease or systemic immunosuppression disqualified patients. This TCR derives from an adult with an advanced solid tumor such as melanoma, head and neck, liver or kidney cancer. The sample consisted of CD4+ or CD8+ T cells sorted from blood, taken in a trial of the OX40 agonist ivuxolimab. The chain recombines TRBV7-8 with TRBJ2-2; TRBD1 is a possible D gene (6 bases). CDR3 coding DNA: TGTGCCAGCAGCCCCGGGACACCAAACACCGGGGAGCTGTTTTTT. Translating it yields CASSPGTPNTGELFF.